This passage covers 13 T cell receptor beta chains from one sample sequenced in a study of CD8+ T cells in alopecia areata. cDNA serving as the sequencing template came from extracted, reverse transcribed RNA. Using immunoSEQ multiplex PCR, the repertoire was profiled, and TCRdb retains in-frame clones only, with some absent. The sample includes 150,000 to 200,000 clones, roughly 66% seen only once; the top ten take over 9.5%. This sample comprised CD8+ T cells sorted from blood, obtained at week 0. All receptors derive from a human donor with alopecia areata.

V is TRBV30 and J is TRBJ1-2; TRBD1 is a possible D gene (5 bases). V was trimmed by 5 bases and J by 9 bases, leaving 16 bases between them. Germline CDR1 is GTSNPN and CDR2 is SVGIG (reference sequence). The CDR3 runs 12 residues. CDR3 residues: CAWSAKQESYTF. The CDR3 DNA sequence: TGTGCCTGGTCGGCTAAACAGGAGAGCTACACCTTC.

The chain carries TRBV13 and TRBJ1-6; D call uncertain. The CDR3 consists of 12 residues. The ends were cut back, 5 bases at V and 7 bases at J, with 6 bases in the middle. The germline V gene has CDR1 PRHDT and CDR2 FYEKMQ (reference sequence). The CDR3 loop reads CASSPGNSPLHF. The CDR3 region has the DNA TGTGCCAGCAGCCCGGGCAATTCACCCCTCCACTTT.

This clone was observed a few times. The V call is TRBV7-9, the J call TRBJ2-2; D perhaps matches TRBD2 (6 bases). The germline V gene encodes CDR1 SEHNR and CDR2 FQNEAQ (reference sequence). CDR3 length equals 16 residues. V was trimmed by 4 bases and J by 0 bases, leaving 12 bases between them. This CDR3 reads CASSSPGLTNTGELFF. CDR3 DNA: TGTGCCAGCAGCTCACCCGGACTAACGAACACCGGGGAGCTGTTTTTT.

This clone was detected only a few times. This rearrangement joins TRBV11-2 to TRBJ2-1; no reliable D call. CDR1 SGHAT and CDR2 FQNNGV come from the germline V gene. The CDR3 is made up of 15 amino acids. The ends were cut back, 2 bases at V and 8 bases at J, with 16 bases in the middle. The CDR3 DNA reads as TGTGCCAGCAGCTTAAGGTGGGGTATTGGCTATGAGCAGTTCTTC. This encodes CASSLRWGIGYEQFF.

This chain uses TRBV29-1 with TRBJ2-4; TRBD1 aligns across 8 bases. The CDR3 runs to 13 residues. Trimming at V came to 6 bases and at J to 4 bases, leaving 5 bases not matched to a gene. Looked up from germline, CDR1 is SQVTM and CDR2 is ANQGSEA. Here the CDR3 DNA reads TGCAGCGTAGAAACAGGGGGGAAAAACATTCAGTACTTC. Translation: CSVETGGKNIQYF.

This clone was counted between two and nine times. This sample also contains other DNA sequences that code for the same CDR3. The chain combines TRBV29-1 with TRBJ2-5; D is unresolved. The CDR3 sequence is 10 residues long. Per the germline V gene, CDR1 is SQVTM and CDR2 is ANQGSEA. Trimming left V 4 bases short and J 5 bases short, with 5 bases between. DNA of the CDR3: TGCAGCGTTGTGGGTGAGACCCAGTACTTC. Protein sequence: CSVVGETQYF.

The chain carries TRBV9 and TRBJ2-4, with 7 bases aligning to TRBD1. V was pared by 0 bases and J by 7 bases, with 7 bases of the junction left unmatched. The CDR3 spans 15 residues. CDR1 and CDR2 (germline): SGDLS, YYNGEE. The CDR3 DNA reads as TGTGCCAGCAGCGTAGCAGGGGGTGGTATTAACATTCAGTACTTC. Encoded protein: CASSVAGGGINIQYF. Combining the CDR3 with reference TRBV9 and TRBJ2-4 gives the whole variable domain DSGVTQTPKHLITATGQRVTLRCSPRSGDLSVYWYQQSLDQGLQFLIQYYNGEERAKGNILERFSAQQFPDLHSELNLSSLELGDSALYFCASSVAGGGINIQYFGAGTRLSVL.

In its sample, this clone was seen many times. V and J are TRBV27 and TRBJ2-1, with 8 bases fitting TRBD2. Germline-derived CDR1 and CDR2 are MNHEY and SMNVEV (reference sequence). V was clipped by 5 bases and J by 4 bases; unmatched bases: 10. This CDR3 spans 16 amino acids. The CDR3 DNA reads TGTGCCAGCAGTCCAGGGGCGGGGGGCCTATACAATGAGCAGTTCTTC. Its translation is CASSPGAGGLYNEQFF.

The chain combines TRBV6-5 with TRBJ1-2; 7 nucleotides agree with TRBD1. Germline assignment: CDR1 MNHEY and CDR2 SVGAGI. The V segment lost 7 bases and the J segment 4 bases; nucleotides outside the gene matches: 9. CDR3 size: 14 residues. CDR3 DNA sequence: TGTGCCAGCACCCCAGGGGACAGATTCTATGGCTACACCTTC. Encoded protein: CASTPGDRFYGYTF.

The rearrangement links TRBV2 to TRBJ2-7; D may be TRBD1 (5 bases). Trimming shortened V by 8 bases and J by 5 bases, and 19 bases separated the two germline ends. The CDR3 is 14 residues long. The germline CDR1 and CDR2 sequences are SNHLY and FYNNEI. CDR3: CASYASGKGDEQYF. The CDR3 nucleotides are TGTGCCAGCTACGCTTCAGGGAAAGGGGACGAGCAGTACTTC. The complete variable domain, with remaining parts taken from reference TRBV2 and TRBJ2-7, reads EPEVTQTPSHQVTQMGQEVILRCVPISNHLYFYWYRQILGQKVEFLVSFYNNEISEKSEIFDDQFSVERPDGSNFTLKIRSTKLEDSAMYFCASYASGKGDEQYFGPGTRLTVT.

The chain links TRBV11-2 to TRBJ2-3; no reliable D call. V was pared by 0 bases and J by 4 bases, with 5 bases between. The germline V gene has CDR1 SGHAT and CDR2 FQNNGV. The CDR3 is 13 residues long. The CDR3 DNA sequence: TGTGCCAGCAGCTTAGAGGTCCCAGATACGCAGTATTTT. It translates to CASSLEVPDTQYF.

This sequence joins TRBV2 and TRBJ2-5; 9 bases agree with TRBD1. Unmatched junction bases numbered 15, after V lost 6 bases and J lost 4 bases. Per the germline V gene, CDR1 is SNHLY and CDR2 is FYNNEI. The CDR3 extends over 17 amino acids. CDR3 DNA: TGTGCCAGCAGGACGACGGGACAGGGACGTTTGGGAGAGACCCAGTACTTC. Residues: CASRTTGQGRLGETQYF.

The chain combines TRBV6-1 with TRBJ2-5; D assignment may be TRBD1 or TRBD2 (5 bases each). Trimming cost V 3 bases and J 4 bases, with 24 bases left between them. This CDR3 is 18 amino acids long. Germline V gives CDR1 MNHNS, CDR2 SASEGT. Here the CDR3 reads CASSDLPEGPVALETQYF. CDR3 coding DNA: TGTGCCAGCAGTGACCTTCCCGAGGGGCCCGTCGCCCTAGAGACCCAGTACTTC.